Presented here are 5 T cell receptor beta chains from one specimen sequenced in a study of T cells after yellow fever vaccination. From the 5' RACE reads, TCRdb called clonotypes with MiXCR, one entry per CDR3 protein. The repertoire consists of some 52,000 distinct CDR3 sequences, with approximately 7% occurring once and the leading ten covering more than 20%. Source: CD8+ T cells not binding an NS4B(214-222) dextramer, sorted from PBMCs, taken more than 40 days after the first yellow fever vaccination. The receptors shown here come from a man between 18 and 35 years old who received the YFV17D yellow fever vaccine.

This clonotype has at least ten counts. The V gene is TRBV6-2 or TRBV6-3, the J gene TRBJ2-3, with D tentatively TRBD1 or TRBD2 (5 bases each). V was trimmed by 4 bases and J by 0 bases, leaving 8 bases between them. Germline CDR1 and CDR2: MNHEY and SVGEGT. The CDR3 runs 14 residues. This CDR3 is CASSWDRSTDTQYF. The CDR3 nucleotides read TGTGCCAGCAGTTGGGACCGCAGCACAGATACGCAGTATTTT.

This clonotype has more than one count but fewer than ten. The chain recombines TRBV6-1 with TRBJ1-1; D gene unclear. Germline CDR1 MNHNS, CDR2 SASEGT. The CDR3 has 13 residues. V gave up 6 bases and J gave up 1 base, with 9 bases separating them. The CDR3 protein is CASRFTQNTEAFF. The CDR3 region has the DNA TGTGCCAGCAGGTTTACACAGAACACTGAAGCTTTCTTT.

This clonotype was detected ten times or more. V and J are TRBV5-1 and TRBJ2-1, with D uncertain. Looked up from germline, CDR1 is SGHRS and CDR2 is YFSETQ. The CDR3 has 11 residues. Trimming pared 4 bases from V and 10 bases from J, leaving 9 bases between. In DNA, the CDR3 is TGCGCCAGCAGCGAGGCCCCGGAGCAGTTCTTC. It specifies CASSEAPEQFF.

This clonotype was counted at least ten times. The DNA for the CDR3 is TGTGCCAGCAGTGAGCGAGCGGGGCTTGACAATGAGCAGTTCTTC. Its translation is CASSERAGLDNEQFF. The chain uses TRBV25-1 and TRBJ2-1, with 7 bases lining up with TRBD2. Looked up from germline, CDR1 is MGHDK and CDR2 is SYGVNS. V shed 3 bases, J shed 5 bases, and the junction held 7 bases outside the gene matches. The CDR3 runs to 15 residues.

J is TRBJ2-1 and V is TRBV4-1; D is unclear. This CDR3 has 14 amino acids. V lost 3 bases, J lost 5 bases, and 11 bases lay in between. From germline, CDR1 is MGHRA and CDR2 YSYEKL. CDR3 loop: CASSQTGPNNEQFF. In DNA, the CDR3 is TGCGCCAGCAGCCAGACTGGGCCAAACAATGAGCAGTTCTTC.